A selection of T cell receptor beta chains follows, all from one sample in a study of tumor and adjacent non-tumor tissue in lung cancer. TCRdb re-derived calls from the multiplex PCR reads in MiXCR, one entry per CDR3 protein. The sample comprises tens of thousands of distinct CDR3 sequences, roughly three fifths of which are singletons, and 20% rests with the top ten. Material: lung tumor tissue. These receptor sequences come from a man aged 50 to 60 with non-small cell lung cancer. Both conserved end residues are part of each CDR3. The D gene is left open where the match is weak. The size field is filled for only some rows; it gives once, few, many or a size class.

CDR3 protein	CDR3 DNA	V gene	J gene	clone size	D gene
CASSATGTATLAKNIQYF	TGTGCCAGCAGCGCAACCGGGACAGCTACCTTAGCCAAAAACATTCAGTACTTC	TRBV7-3	TRBJ2-4	NA	TRBD1
CASSFSSRVSTDTLYF	TGTGCCAGCAGCTTTTCTAGCAGGGTATCGACAGATACGCTGTATTTT	TRBV11-2	TRBJ2-3	NA	NA
CASSPGLAGYTSTDTQYF	TGTGCCAGCAGCCCGGGACTAGCGGGATATACTAGCACAGATACGCAGTATTTT	TRBV5-4	TRBJ2-3	many	TRBD2
CATFSDALYERYF	TGTGCTACGTTTAGCGACGCACTCTACGAGCGGTACTTC	TRBV6-6	TRBJ2-7	NA	NA
CASSKDRGSTDTQYF	TGTGCCAGCAGCAAAGACAGGGGGAGCACAGATACGCAGTATTTT	TRBV12-3/TRBV12-4	TRBJ2-3	many	TRBD1
CASAGMRHPNSPLHF	TGTGCCAGCGCAGGCATGCGACACCCCAATTCACCCCTCCATTTT	TRBV11-2	TRBJ1-6	NA	NA
CASSQGQTGVETQYF	TGTGCCAGCAGCCAAGGGCAAACAGGGGTAGAGACCCAGTACTTC	TRBV4-2	TRBJ2-5	medium-sized	TRBD1
CASSSTWASGGLVRETQYF	TGTGCCAGCAGCAGTACCTGGGCTAGCGGGGGGCTGGTACGAGAGACCCAGTATTTC	TRBV7-9	TRBJ2-5	NA	TRBD2
CNATTEYYEQYF	TGCAATGCTACGACAGAGTACTACGAGCAGTACTTC	TRBV20-1	TRBJ2-7	NA	NA
CASSFYTGTGFREEQYF	TGTGCCAGCAGTTTCTACACCGGGACAGGGTTTCGGGAGGAGCAGTACTTC	TRBV28	TRBJ2-7	few	TRBD1
CASSFGTGELFF	TGTGCCAGCAGCTTTGGCACCGGGGAGCTGTTTTTT	TRBV13	TRBJ2-2	many	NA
CASSPRTANEKLFF	TGTGCCAGTAGCCCGAGGACCGCTAATGAAAAACTGTTTTTT	TRBV6-6	TRBJ1-4	NA	NA
CASSAQGSGNTIYF	TGTGCCAGCAGTGCACAGGGGTCTGGAAACACCATATATTTT	TRBV6-1	TRBJ1-3	many	TRBD1
CSVEGSQGAHNEQFF	TGCAGCGTTGAAGGTTCGCAGGGGGCCCACAATGAGCAGTTCTTC	TRBV29-1	TRBJ2-1	many	TRBD1
CASNANAATLEAFF	TGTGCGTCCAATGCGAACGCGGCGACACTTGAAGCTTTCTTT	TRBV10-2	TRBJ1-1	NA	NA
CANTEQGGEKLFF	TGCGCCAACACTGAGCAGGGCGGTGAAAAACTGTTTTTT	TRBV10-2	TRBJ1-4	NA	NA
CASSYSGLAGQNTGELFF	TGTGCCAGCAGTTACTCGGGACTAGCGGGGCAGAACACCGGGGAGCTGTTTTTT	TRBV6-5	TRBJ2-2	many	TRBD2
CASNVTRETDGYTF	TGTGCCAGCAATGTTACTCGTGAGACGGATGGCTACACCTTC	TRBV6-6	TRBJ1-2	few	NA
CASSQIHEQFF	TGTGCCAGCAGTCAAATCCATGAACAGTTCTTC	TRBV6-7	TRBJ2-1	NA	NA
CASNVANTGELFF	TGTGCCAGCAACGTAGCAAACACCGGGGAGCTGTTTTTT	TRBV9	TRBJ2-2	once	NA
CASSLMPPGQSQHF	TGTGCCAGCAGTTTAATGCCCCCGGGACAGTCCCAGCATTTT	TRBV6-5	TRBJ1-5	NA	TRBD1
CSASATVTARNGYTF	TGTAGTGCTAGTGCGACCGTGACAGCAAGAAATGGCTACACCTTC	TRBV20-1	TRBJ1-2	NA	NA
CVSSPWDGSSHEQYF	TGTGTCAGCAGCCCGTGGGACGGCAGCTCCCACGAGCAGTACTTC	TRBV7-9	TRBJ2-7	NA	NA
CASSYSGQDSNTGELFF	TGTGCCAGCAGTTACTCTGGACAGGATTCGAACACCGGGGAGCTGTTTTTT	TRBV6-5	TRBJ2-2	many	TRBD1
CASSKGLNSPLHF	TGTGCCAGCTCAAAGGGCCTTAATTCACCCCTCCACTTT	TRBV6-1	TRBJ1-6	medium-sized	NA
CASSSSIMPNGRPGELLF	TGTGCCAGCAGTTCCTCCATTATGCCTAACGGGAGGCCCGGGGAGCTGCTTTTT	TRBV28	TRBJ2-2	NA	TRBD2
CSALEPGGNTEAFF	TGCAGTGCCCTAGAACCAGGCGGAAACACTGAAGCTTTCTTT	TRBV20-1	TRBJ1-1	NA	NA
CACSMEGLAKNIQYF	TGTGCCTGCTCCATGGAAGGATTAGCCAAAAACATTCAGTACTTC	TRBV30	TRBJ2-4	few	NA
CASSRGSSTIDTQYF	TGTGCCAGCAGCCGGGGGTCCAGTACCATAGATACGCAGTATTTT	TRBV7-2	TRBJ2-3	many	NA